These 14 T cell receptor beta chains were sequenced from one sample in a study of cytomegalovirus exposure and HLA in healthy donors. The primer mix had 60 Vbeta and 13 Jbeta primers. Only in-frame clones appear in the TCRdb table, and some are missing; sequencing was by immunoSEQ multiplex PCR. The sample holds about 95,000 clones, around 75% seen once. Sequenced sample: PBMCs. Receptor source: a man between 18 and 29 years old in good health and CMV-seropositive.

The chain couples TRBV11-2 to TRBJ2-7, with 7 nucleotides matching TRBD2. After removal of 4 bases from V and 2 bases from J, the junction contained 11 bases not matched to a gene. The CDR3 has 16 residues. Germline CDR1 SGHAT, CDR2 FQNNGV. The CDR3 loop is CASSSKPGLLPYEQYF. Here the CDR3 DNA reads TGTGCCAGCAGCTCAAAGCCGGGACTACTACCCTACGAGCAGTACTTC.

This clone was counted between two and nine times. The chain employs TRBV28 and TRBJ1-1; 8 bases are shared with TRBD1. Germline trimming cut 3 bases from V and 3 bases from J; bases unmatched to any gene: 3. This CDR3 spans 14 amino acids. CDR1 is MDHEN, CDR2 SYDVKM, per germline. The CDR3 DNA follows: TGTGCCAGCAGTTTTCAGGGGGCCGACACTGAAGCTTTCTTT. Its protein is CASSFQGADTEAFF.

The rearrangement links TRBV19 to TRBJ2-2, with a tentative D call TRBD1 (5 bases). The germline CDR1 and CDR2 sequences are LNHDA and SQIVND (reference sequence). The CDR3 runs 15 residues. The ends were cut back, 6 bases at V and 1 base at J, with 12 bases in the middle. The CDR3 nucleotides read TGTGCCAGTAGCCCTGGACATCTGAACACCGGGGAGCTGTTTTTT. Translating it yields CASSPGHLNTGELFF.

The rearrangement uses TRBV5-4 and TRBJ1-2; 8 bases are shared with TRBD1. The germline V gene encodes CDR1 SGHNT and CDR2 YYREEE (reference sequence). V lost 4 bases, J lost 8 bases, and 10 bases stayed unmatched. CDR3 length: 14 residues. CDR3: CASSVDRGPRGYTF. In DNA form, the CDR3 reads TGTGCCAGCAGCGTAGACAGGGGCCCTAGGGGCTACACCTTC.

The chain is built from TRBV5-6 and TRBJ1-2, with 7 bases fitting TRBD1. Losses at the gene ends were 2 bases for V and 4 bases for J; bases not matched to a gene: 5. The CDR3 has 14 amino acids. The germline V gene has CDR1 SGHDT and CDR2 YYEEEE. The CDR3 bases are TGTGCCAGCAGCTTACAGGGGTCCCCCTATGGCTACACCTTC. Translating gives CASSLQGSPYGYTF. Full variable domain (rest looked up from reference TRBV5-6 and TRBJ1-2): DAGVTQSPTHLIKTRGQQVTLRCSPKSGHDTVSWYQQALGQGPQFIFQYYEEEERQRGNFPDRFSGHQFPNYSSELNVNALLLGDSALYLCASSLQGSPYGYTFGSGTRLTVV.

The chain carries TRBV5-4 and TRBJ2-1; TRBD2 matches at 11 bases. Germline assignment: CDR1 SGHNT and CDR2 YYREEE (reference sequence). CDR3 size: 15 residues. The trim removed 5 bases at V and 5 bases at J, leaving 6 bases unmatched. CDR3 amino acids: CASRQLAGVDNEQFF. In nucleotides, the CDR3 is TGTGCCAGCAGGCAACTAGCGGGGGTGGACAATGAGCAGTTCTTC.

V and J are TRBV4-1 and TRBJ2-5; possibly TRBD1 for D (6 bases). The last part of the DNA fits TRBJ2-7 better; the J call may be wrong. Germline CDR1 is MGHRA and CDR2 is YSYEKL. This CDR3 region has 18 residues. CDR3 sequence reads: CASSQERGDRTFSYEQYF. CDR3 nucleotide sequence: TGCGCCAGCAGCCAAGAGCGAGGCGACAGGACCTTCTCCTACGAGCAGTACTTC.

This clone came up a few times. Written as DNA, the CDR3 is TGTGCCAGCAGCCCCGGGAGGGGCAGGAACACAGATACGCAGTATTTT. Residues: CASSPGRGRNTDTQYF. This sequence joins TRBV16 and TRBJ2-3; TRBD2 matches 8 bases. Losses at the gene ends were 4 bases for V and 2 bases for J; bases not matched to a gene: 8. The CDR3 extends over 16 amino acids. Germline lookup yields CDR1 KGHSY and CDR2 FQNENV.

V and J are TRBV14 and TRBJ2-2; D remains unclear. CDR1 SGHDN and CDR2 FVKESK come from the germline V gene. Trimming cost V 3 bases and J 6 bases, with 8 bases left between them. The CDR3 spans 13 residues. CDR3 region: CASSHGWPGELFF. The CDR3 nucleotides read TGTGCCAGCAGCCACGGGTGGCCCGGGGAGCTGTTTTTT.

This rearrangement joins TRBV9 to TRBJ2-5; TRBD2 matches 7 bases. Trimming at V came to 0 bases and at J to 3 bases, leaving 5 bases not matched to a gene. The germline V gene has CDR1 SGDLS and CDR2 YYNGEE. This CDR3 spans 15 amino acids. CDR3 sequence: CASSVGLADKETQYF. The CDR3 coding sequence is TGTGCCAGCAGCGTAGGTCTAGCGGATAAAGAGACCCAGTACTTC.

V usage is TRBV18 and J usage is TRBJ1-1, with D possibly TRBD1 on 5 matching bases. Trimming pared 0 bases from V and 4 bases from J, leaving 12 bases between. The length of the CDR3 is 15 residues. The germline V gene encodes CDR1 KGHSH and CDR2 LQKENI. In DNA form, the CDR3 reads TGTGCCAGCTCACCACCGGGGGGAGAGGGCACTGAAGCTTTCTTT. It is translated as CASSPPGGEGTEAFF. Full variable domain (remainder filled in from reference TRBV18 and TRBJ1-1): NAGVMQNPRHLVRRRGQEARLRCSPMKGHSHVYWYRQLPEEGLKFMVYLQKENIIDESGMPKERFSAEFPKEGPSILRIQQVVRGDSAAYFCASSPPGGEGTEAFFGQGTRLTVV.

This chain connects TRBV7-8 to TRBJ2-7; 8 nucleotides line up with TRBD1. CDR1 and CDR2 from the germline V gene are SGHVS and FQNEAQ. The CDR3 length is 15 residues. V lost 5 bases, J lost 4 bases, and 10 bases stayed unmatched. Here the CDR3 DNA reads TGTGCCAGCAGCGTAGTTCGGACAGGGTGGTACGAGCAGTACTTC. It specifies CASSVVRTGWYEQYF. The full variable domain, with the rest looked up from reference TRBV7-8 and TRBJ2-7, is GAGVSQSPRYKVAKRGQDVALRCDPISGHVSLFWYQQALGQGPEFLTYFQNEAQLDKSGLPSDRFFAERPEGSVSTLKIQRTQQEDSAVYLCASSVVRTGWYEQYFGPGTRLTVT.

This sequence joins TRBV7-8 and TRBJ2-1; a possible D gene is TRBD1 (6 bases). The CDR3 totals 16 residues. Trimming removed 7 bases at V and 1 base at J, with 17 bases between. Germline lookup yields CDR1 SGHVS and CDR2 FQNEAQ. CDR3 bases: TGTGCCAGCATCCTAAGATCAACAGGGTCCTACAATGAGCAGTTCTTC. Translation gives CASILRSTGSYNEQFF.

This rearrangement joins TRBV5-1 to TRBJ2-1; 8 positions agree with TRBD1. The CDR3 spans 14 residues. V lost 4 bases and J lost 6; bases outside the gene matches: 6. Germline assignment: CDR1 SGHRS and CDR2 YFSETQ. The CDR3 sequence is CASSLTGASNEQFF. CDR3 DNA: TGCGCCAGCAGCCTGACAGGGGCTAGCAATGAGCAGTTCTTC.